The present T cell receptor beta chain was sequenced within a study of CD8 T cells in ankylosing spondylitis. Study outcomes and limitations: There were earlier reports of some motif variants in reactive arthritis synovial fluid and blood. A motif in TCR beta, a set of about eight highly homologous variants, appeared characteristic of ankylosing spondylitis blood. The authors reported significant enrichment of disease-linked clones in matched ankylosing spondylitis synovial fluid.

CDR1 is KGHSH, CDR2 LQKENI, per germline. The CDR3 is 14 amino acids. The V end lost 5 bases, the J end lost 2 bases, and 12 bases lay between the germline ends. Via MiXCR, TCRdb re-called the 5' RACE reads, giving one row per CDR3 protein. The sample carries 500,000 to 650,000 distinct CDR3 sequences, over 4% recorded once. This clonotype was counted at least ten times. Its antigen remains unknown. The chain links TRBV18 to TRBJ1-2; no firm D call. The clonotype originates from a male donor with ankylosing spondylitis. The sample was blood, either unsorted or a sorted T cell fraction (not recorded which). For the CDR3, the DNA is TGTGCCAGCTCAGATCGAGAACAGAACTATGGCTACACCTTC. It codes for CASSDREQNYGYTF.